This entry lists 12 T cell receptor beta chains sequenced from one sample in a study of response to subunit inactivated influenza vaccine. A single record per CDR3 protein comes from TCRdb applying MiXCR to the RT-PCR reads. This table has 700,000 to 900,000 distinct CDR3 sequences, over 20% appearing once. Material: PBMCs from blood, obtained approximately 5 days after vaccination. The receptors were sampled from a man aged 45-60 years who received an inactivated influenza vaccine.

This clonotype was counted only a few times. V usage is TRBV20-1 and J usage is TRBJ2-3, with 7 bases aligning to TRBD2. The germline CDR1 and CDR2 sequences are DFQATT and SNEGSKA (reference sequence). J gave up 5 bases and V 3 bases, and 14 bases lay outside the gene matches. The CDR3 extends over 16 amino acids. The CDR3 sequence is CSARPPSGPHLDTQYF. The DNA for the CDR3 is TGCAGTGCTAGGCCTCCTAGCGGACCTCACCTAGATACGCAGTATTTT.

This clonotype came up a few times. The rearrangement uses TRBV5-6 and TRBJ1-2; 7 bases line up with TRBD1. The CDR3 contains 16 residues. The V gene's germline CDR1 is SGHDT and CDR2 YYEEEE. Unmatched junction bases numbered 10, after V lost 1 base and J lost 4 bases. DNA of the CDR3: TGTGCCAGCAGCTTGATAGACAGGGTGGGGATCTATGGCTACACCTTC. This sequence encodes CASSLIDRVGIYGYTF.

The chain links TRBV4-3 to TRBJ2-7; 14 bases map to TRBD2. Germline lookup yields CDR1 LGHNA and CDR2 YSLEER. This CDR3 is 15 amino acids long. V gave up 0 bases and J gave up 6 bases; unmatched junction bases: 1. CDR3 nucleotides: TGCGCCAGCAGCCAAGAGACTAGCGGGAGGGGCGAGCAGTACTTC. Translated, it gives CASSQETSGRGEQYF.

The chain has TRBV18 and TRBJ2-5, with 8 bases matching TRBD1. V trimming: 6 bases; J trimming: 0 bases; junction bases outside the gene matches: 6. The CDR3 loop spans 15 amino acids. CDR1 KGHSH and CDR2 LQKENI come from the germline V gene. The CDR3 region is CASSPDRAYQETQYF. As DNA, the CDR3 is TGTGCCAGCTCGCCGGACAGGGCTTACCAAGAGACCCAGTACTTC.

This clonotype was seen at least ten times. The J gene is TRBJ1-1, the V gene TRBV7-9; D might be TRBD1 (6 bases). The CDR3 totals 11 residues. V lost 10 bases to trimming and J lost 6 bases, with 12 bases between them. Germline V gene lookup returns CDR1 SEHNR and CDR2 FQNEAQ (reference sequence). DNA of the CDR3: TGTGCCATCAAGAGGGGGGCTGAAGCTTTCTTT. Encoded protein: CAIKRGAEAFF.

This clonotype was seen repeatedly, ten times or more. V and J are TRBV25-1 and TRBJ2-7; 7 nucleotides align to TRBD1. The ends lost 6 bases at V and 6 bases at J; junction bases unmatched: 8. The CDR3 is 13 residues long. Germline V gene sequence: CDR1 MGHDK, CDR2 SYGVNS. In DNA form, the CDR3 reads TGTGCCAGCAGCGAGGGGGCGAGGGCCGAGCAGTACTTC. Translating gives CASSEGARAEQYF.

The rearrangement joins TRBV5-1 to TRBJ2-7; D perhaps matches TRBD2 (7 bases). The CDR3 runs to 14 residues. In germline, CDR1 is SGHRS, CDR2 YFSETQ. The V gene lost 5 bases and the J gene lost 3 bases, with 15 bases spanning the gap. CDR3 in DNA: TGCGCCAGCAGACCGGGGGGCGGGAGCTACGAGCAGTACTTC. It translates to CASRPGGGSYEQYF.

This clonotype was seen a few times. The CDR3 sequence is CASSGGPHGATEAFF. CDR3 nucleotides: TGCGCCAGCAGCGGGGGACCTCACGGGGCCACTGAAGCTTTCTTT. This chain connects TRBV5-1 to TRBJ1-1, with D perhaps TRBD1 (5 bases). V dropped 4 bases and J dropped 4 bases, with 17 bases sitting between them. Germline V gives CDR1 SGHRS, CDR2 YFSETQ. The CDR3 runs 15 residues. The entire variable domain, with the rest obtained from reference TRBV5-1 and TRBJ1-1, is as follows: KAGVTQTPRYLIKTRGQQVTLSCSPISGHRSVSWYQQTPGQGLQFLFEYFSETQRNKGNFPGRFSGRQFSNSRSEMNVSTLELGDSALYLCASSGGPHGATEAFFGQGTRLTVV.

The table lists this clonotype with a few counts. The chain uses TRBV15 and TRBJ2-7; perhaps TRBD1 as D (6 bases). The CDR3 extends over 15 amino acids. Per the germline V gene, CDR1 is LNHNV and CDR2 is YYDKDF (reference sequence). The V end was cut by 4 bases, the J end by 2 bases, with 15 bases between. CDR3: CATSNLQGNPYEQYF. CDR3 sequence (DNA): TGTGCCACCAGCAACCTACAGGGTAACCCCTACGAGCAGTACTTC.

This clonotype was seen a few times. This chain uses TRBV10-3 with TRBJ2-1, with 10 bases that match TRBD2. The CDR3 covers 17 residues. V lost 5 bases to trimming and J lost 1 base; unmatched junction nucleotides: 8. Germline-derived CDR1 and CDR2 are ENHRY and SYGVKD. The CDR3 loop is CAISKSGRASSYNEQFF. The CDR3 region has the DNA TGTGCCATCAGTAAGAGCGGGAGGGCCTCGTCCTACAATGAGCAGTTCTTC.

This clonotype was counted only a few times. The chain couples TRBV7-8 to TRBJ2-3; 7 nucleotides match TRBD2. CDR3 size: 16 residues. Trimming at V came to 5 bases and at J to 2 bases, leaving 10 bases not matched to a gene. From germline, CDR1 is SGHVS and CDR2 FQNEAQ. This CDR3 is CASSRYSGLTTDTQYF. The CDR3 DNA reads TGTGCCAGCAGCCGATATAGCGGGTTAACCACAGATACGCAGTATTTT.

This rearrangement joins TRBV10-2 to TRBJ1-1; D is ambiguous. The CDR3 sequence is 16 residues long. Germline V CDR1 and CDR2: WSHSY, SAAADI. Deletions cut 0 bases from V and 3 bases from J, with 14 bases between. CDR3 nucleotide sequence: TGCGCCAGCAGTGAGTCGCAGCGAGGGTTTGACACTGAAGCTTTCTTT. This sequence encodes CASSESQRGFDTEAFF.